The 16 T cell receptor beta chains below were found in one sample sequenced in a study of blood T cell repertoires in COVID-19. Sequenced by immunoSEQ multiplex PCR; TCRdb stores in-frame clones only, minus some. The sample holds about 240,000 clones, 70% to 85% seen once. Sequenced: peripheral blood. The receptors come from an elderly woman with acute or convalescent COVID-19.

V gene TRBV2 combines with J gene TRBJ1-3; D ambiguous. Trimming left V 5 bases short and J 0 bases short, with 5 bases between. This CDR3 has 13 residues. Germline CDR1 is SNHLY and CDR2 is FYNNEI. CDR3 bases: TGTGCCAGCAGTCCACTCTCTGGAAACACCATATATTTT. This gives the protein CASSPLSGNTIYF.

V and J are TRBV5-5 and TRBJ2-3; possible D gene TRBD2, 6 bases. CDR1 is SGHKS and CDR2 is YYEKEE in the germline V gene (reference sequence). V was trimmed by 4 bases and J by 1 base, leaving 22 bases between them. The CDR3 length is 18 residues. The CDR3: CASSPTKGRGAGTDTQYF. The DNA for the CDR3 is TGTGCCAGCAGCCCCACGAAGGGGCGGGGAGCTGGCACAGATACGCAGTATTTT.

This chain connects TRBV5-1 to TRBJ2-1, with D perhaps matching TRBD2 (7 bases). CDR1 SGHRS and CDR2 YFSETQ come from the germline V gene. There are 15 residues in the CDR3. Trimming left V 0 bases short and J 7 bases short, with 14 bases between. In nucleotides, the CDR3 is TGCGCCAGCAGCTTGGAAGGGGGGGCCCGGAATGAGCAGTTCTTC. It is translated as CASSLEGGARNEQFF. Filled out from reference TRBV5-1 and TRBJ2-1, the complete variable domain reads KAGVTQTPRYLIKTRGQQVTLSCSPISGHRSVSWYQQTPGQGLQFLFEYFSETQRNKGNFPGRFSGRQFSNSRSEMNVSTLELGDSALYLCASSLEGGARNEQFFGPGTRLTVL.

This clone has a single count. V gene TRBV19 combines with J gene TRBJ1-4; D is uncertain. The germline V and J ends were trimmed by 5 bases and 4 bases, with 8 bases remaining between them. The CDR3 consists of 13 residues. CDR1 and CDR2 (germline): LNHDA, SQIVND (reference sequence). CDR3 in DNA: TGTGCCAGTAGTCACGGGGATAATGAAAAACTGTTTTTT. This codes for CASSHGDNEKLFF.

This clone was found once. J is TRBJ2-1 and V is TRBV7-9, with D possibly matching TRBD2 (6 bases). Per the germline V gene, CDR1 is SEHNR and CDR2 is FQNEAQ (reference sequence). This CDR3 contains 15 residues. Trimming shortened V by 5 bases and J by 6 bases, and 17 bases separated the two germline ends. The CDR3 is CASSQKSLAFNEQFF. Written as DNA, the CDR3 is TGTGCCAGCAGCCAAAAGAGCCTAGCGTTCAATGAGCAGTTCTTC.

The chain is built from TRBV6-5 and TRBJ1-1; 8 positions match TRBD1. After removal of 5 bases from V and 4 bases from J, the junction contained 9 bases not matched to a gene. The CDR3 extends over 15 amino acids. From germline, CDR1 is MNHEY and CDR2 SVGAGI. CDR3 amino acids: CASSKRTGLGTEAFF. The DNA for the CDR3 is TGTGCCAGCAGTAAACGGACAGGGCTAGGCACTGAAGCTTTCTTT.

The V and J genes are TRBV6-5 and TRBJ2-7; D gene uncertain. Germline V gives CDR1 MNHEY, CDR2 SVGAGI. V dropped 6 bases and J dropped 2 bases, with 17 bases sitting between them. The length of the CDR3 is 15 residues. CDR3 region: CASSPRWSPPYEQYF. The CDR3 DNA follows: TGTGCCAGCAGCCCGAGGTGGAGTCCCCCCTACGAGCAGTACTTC.

The chain uses TRBV2 and TRBJ1-3; D might be TRBD1 (5 bases). V dropped 4 bases and J dropped 2 bases, with 15 bases sitting between them. This CDR3 spans 16 amino acids. Germline values: CDR1 SNHLY, CDR2 FYNNEI. The DNA for the CDR3 is TGTGCCAGCAGTGTAGCGGGCAGGGCCCCTGGAAACACCATATATTTT. Translating it yields CASSVAGRAPGNTIYF.

The CDR3 coding sequence is TGCAGCGTTGAGACGGACAGGGACTATGGCTACACCTTC. Its translation: CSVETDRDYGYTF. The genes are TRBV29-1 and TRBJ1-2, with 8 bases matching TRBD1. CDR1 is SQVTM, CDR2 ANQGSEA, per germline. V gave up 3 bases and J gave up 3 bases; unmatched junction bases: 3. This CDR3 comprises 13 residues.

The V gene is TRBV5-6, the J gene TRBJ2-1; 10 bases align to TRBD2. CDR1 SGHDT and CDR2 YYEEEE come from the germline V gene. This CDR3 is built from 16 residues. V shed 0 bases, J shed 9 bases, and the junction held 9 bases outside the gene matches. CDR3 DNA sequence: TGTGCCAGCAGCTTGGCCGGCAGCGGGGGGGTTAGTGAGCAGTTCTTC. This gives the protein CASSLAGSGGVSEQFF.

The CDR3 protein is CASSRQDAQPQHF. In DNA, the CDR3 is TGTGCCAGCTCACGACAGGACGCTCAGCCCCAGCATTTT. The chain is built from TRBV18 and TRBJ1-5; D is perhaps TRBD1 (6 bases). CDR3 length: 13 residues. CDR1 is KGHSH, CDR2 LQKENI, per germline. V lost 4 bases to trimming and J lost 6 bases, with 10 bases between them.

The rearrangement links TRBV29-1 to TRBJ1-1; 9 nucleotides align to TRBD1. Germline loops: CDR1 SQVTM, CDR2 ANQGSEA. Trimming cost V 3 bases and J 10 bases; bases outside gene matches: 9. The CDR3 runs to 13 residues. The CDR3 loop is CSVERGQGSLAFF. The CDR3 nucleotides are TGCAGCGTTGAGAGGGGACAGGGCTCTCTAGCTTTCTTT.

The chain employs TRBV11-2 and TRBJ2-3, with 8 bases that match TRBD1. Looked up from germline, CDR1 is SGHAT and CDR2 is FQNNGV. The CDR3 covers 15 residues. J gave up 2 bases and V 3 bases, and 4 bases lay outside the gene matches. The CDR3 loop reads CASSFSGGFTDTQYF. The CDR3, as DNA: TGTGCCAGCAGCTTCTCAGGGGGCTTCACAGATACGCAGTATTTT.

CDR3: CASTPGPYNEQFF. The CDR3 DNA reads TGTGCCAGCACCCCTGGCCCCTACAATGAGCAGTTCTTC. This sequence joins TRBV7-3 and TRBJ2-1; D not certain. Germline values: CDR1 SGHTA, CDR2 FQGTGA. The V gene lost 7 bases and the J gene lost 2 bases, with 9 bases spanning the gap. The CDR3 covers 13 residues.

CDR3 DNA: TGCGCCAGCAGCCCAGGACAGGGAATGGGCGATGGCTACACCTTC. This encodes CASSPGQGMGDGYTF. The V gene is TRBV5-1, the J gene TRBJ1-2, with 8 bases identical to TRBD1. The V and J ends lost 4 bases and 6 bases, in that order; junction bases with no gene match: 11. The germline CDR1 and CDR2 sequences are SGHRS and YFSETQ. The CDR3 has 15 residues.

V and J are TRBV7-8 and TRBJ2-3; the match to TRBD2 covers 10 bases. CDR3 length equals 16 residues. In germline, CDR1 is SGHVS, CDR2 FQNEAQ. Unmatched junction bases numbered 7, after V lost 5 bases and J lost 2 bases. The CDR3 reads CASSPLAGGNTDTQYF. CDR3 bases: TGTGCCAGCAGCCCGTTAGCGGGGGGCAACACAGATACGCAGTATTTT.